This TCR beta chain was sequenced during a study of cytomegalovirus exposure and HLA in healthy donors. General study results and limits: Being productive about 90% or about 30% of the time was typical of most TCR beta V segments in an earlier analysis.

Looked up from germline, CDR1 is KGHSH and CDR2 is LQKENI. The CDR3 is made up of 17 amino acids. The trim removed 0 bases at V and 5 bases at J, leaving 9 bases unmatched. Primers for the PCR totalled 60 Vbeta and 13 Jbeta. The table came from immunoSEQ multiplex PCR; TCRdb's copy has only in-frame clones and leaves some out. The data show approximately 140,000 clones, roughly 78% seen once. With respect to this clone: Its cognate antigen is unknown.

Material: PBMCs. This clonotype was sampled from a man between 18 and 35 years old in good health and CMV-seropositive. The rearrangement joins TRBV18 to TRBJ2-3, with 9 bases lining up with TRBD2. In nucleotides, the CDR3 is TGTGCCAGCTCACCACCGACGGCGGGAGGGCCCGGAGATACGCAGTATTTT. This codes for CASSPPTAGGPGDTQYF.